This T cell receptor (beta chain) was captured by sequencing in a study of Tregs in tolerant kidney transplant recipients. V lost 2 bases and J 3 bases, leaving 13 bases between the germline ends. This CDR3 has 15 amino acids. Germline V lookup: CDR1 MNHNS, CDR2 SASEGT. Profiling relied on immunoSEQ multiplex PCR, and the TCRdb table lists in-frame clones only, not all of them. In the table there are roughly 120,000 clones, roughly nine tenths of which are singletons. The TCR comes from a human donor in good health. V and J are TRBV6-1 and TRBJ1-2; D remains ambiguous. Input material: CD4+ T cells from blood. The CDR3 region has the DNA TGTGCCAGCAGTGAACAGGTGATGGAGGACTATGGCTACACCTTC. It encodes CASSEQVMEDYGYTF.